The 2 T cell receptor beta chains presented below share a single source sample, sequenced in a study of cytomegalovirus exposure and HLA in healthy donors. The study ran its PCR with 60 Vbeta and 13 Jbeta primers. Produced via immunoSEQ multiplex PCR; TCRdb's table is partial and in-frame only. The sample carries approximately 100,000 clones, roughly 74% recorded once. The sample comprised PBMCs. These receptors all come from a woman aged 40 to 49 in good health and CMV-seronegative.

V gene TRBV7-8 combines with J gene TRBJ2-5, with unresolved D. The J call may be incorrect, as the DNA end agrees better with TRBJ2-7. There are 11 residues in the CDR3. CDR1 and CDR2 (germline): SGHVS, FQNEAQ. The CDR3 loop reads CASSFTYEQYF. CDR3 sequence (DNA): TGTGCCAGCAGCTTTACCTACGAGCAGTACTTC.

The V and J genes are TRBV7-6 and TRBJ2-7; 7 nucleotides align to TRBD2. Germline V gene sequence: CDR1 SGHVS, CDR2 FNYEAQ. The J segment lost 0 bases and the V segment lost 0 bases, leaving 11 bases of the junction unmatched. The CDR3 loop spans 18 amino acids. This CDR3 is CASSLAPPGGTYSYEQYF. The CDR3 region has the DNA TGTGCCAGCAGCTTAGCGCCTCCCGGGGGGACTTACTCCTACGAGCAGTACTTC.